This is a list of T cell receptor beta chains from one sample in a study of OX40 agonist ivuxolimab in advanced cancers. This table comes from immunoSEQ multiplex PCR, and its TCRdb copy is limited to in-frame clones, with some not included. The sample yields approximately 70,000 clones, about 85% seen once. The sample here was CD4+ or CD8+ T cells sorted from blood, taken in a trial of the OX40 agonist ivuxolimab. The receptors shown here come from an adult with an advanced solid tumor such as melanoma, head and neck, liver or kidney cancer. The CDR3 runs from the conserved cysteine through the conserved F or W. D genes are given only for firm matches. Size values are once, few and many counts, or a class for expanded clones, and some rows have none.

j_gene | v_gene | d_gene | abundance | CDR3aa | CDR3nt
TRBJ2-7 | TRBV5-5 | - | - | CASSLQEDEQYF | TGTGCCAGCAGCTTACAGGAGGACGAGCAGTACTTC
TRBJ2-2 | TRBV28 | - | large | CASSFRGTGELFF | TGTGCCAGCAGTTTCCGTGGAACCGGGGAGCTGTTTTTT
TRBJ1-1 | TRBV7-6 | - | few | CASSLEANAEAFF | TGTGCCAGCAGCTTAGAGGCCAACGCTGAAGCTTTCTTT
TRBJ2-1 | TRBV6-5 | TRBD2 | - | CASSYIGTRGNEQFF | TGTGCCAGCAGTTACATAGGGACTAGGGGCAATGAGCAGTTCTTC
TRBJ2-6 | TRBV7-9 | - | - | CASSTGTGANVLTF | TGTGCCAGCAGCACAGGGACTGGGGCCAACGTCCTGACTTTC
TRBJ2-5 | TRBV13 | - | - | CASSLDRGVQETQYF | TGTGCCAGCAGCTTGGATAGAGGGGTCCAAGAGACCCAGTACTTC
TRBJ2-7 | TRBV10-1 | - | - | CASGPIGTREQYF | TGCGCCAGCGGCCCAATCGGAACTAGAGAGCAGTACTTC
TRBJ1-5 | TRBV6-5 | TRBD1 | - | CASSPDRVLDQPQHF | TGTGCCAGCAGCCCGGACAGGGTATTGGATCAGCCCCAGCATTTT
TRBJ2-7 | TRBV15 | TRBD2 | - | CATSRDWGLAGEWEQYF | TGTGCCACCAGCAGAGATTGGGGACTAGCGGGAGAGTGGGAGCAGTACTTC
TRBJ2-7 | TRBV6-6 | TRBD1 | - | CASSNRGSRGEQYF | TGTGCCAGCAGTAACAGGGGGTCCAGGGGGGAGCAGTACTTC
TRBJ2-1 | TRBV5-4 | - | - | CASSLYSSEVYNEQFF | TGTGCCAGCAGCTTGTACTCTAGCGAGGTCTACAATGAGCAGTTCTTC
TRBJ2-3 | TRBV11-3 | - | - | CASSSGAATDTQYF | TGTGCCAGCAGCTCGGGCGCGGCGACAGATACGCAGTATTTT
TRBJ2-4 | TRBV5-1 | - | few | CASSFITGYENIQYF | TGCGCCAGCAGCTTTATTACAGGGTACGAAAACATTCAGTACTTC
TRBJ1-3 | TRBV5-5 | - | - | CASSPGGGSSGNTIYF | TGTGCCAGCAGTCCCGGCGGGGGGTCCTCTGGAAACACCATATATTTT
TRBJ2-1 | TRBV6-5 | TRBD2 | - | CASSYSRTSENEQFF | TGTGCCAGCAGTTACTCCCGGACTAGCGAGAATGAGCAGTTCTTC
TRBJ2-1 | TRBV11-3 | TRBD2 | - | CASSLGVGRAHNEQFF | TGTGCCAGCAGCTTAGGGGTCGGGAGGGCCCACAATGAGCAGTTCTTC
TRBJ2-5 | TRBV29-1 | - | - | CSVGETQYF | TGCAGCGTTGGTGAGACCCAGTACTTC
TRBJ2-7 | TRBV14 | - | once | CASSQDPVWTPLYSYEQYF | TGTGCCAGCAGCCAAGATCCCGTATGGACTCCCCTTTACTCCTACGAGCAGTACTTC
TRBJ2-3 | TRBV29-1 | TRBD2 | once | CSVAASGGGMDTQYF | TGCAGCGTTGCGGCTAGCGGGGGGGGTATGGATACGCAGTATTTT
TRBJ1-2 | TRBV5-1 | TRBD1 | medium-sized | CASSLTGGGYTF | TGCGCCAGCAGCCTGACAGGGGGAGGCTACACCTTC
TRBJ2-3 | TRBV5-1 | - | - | CASSLGPSTDTQYF | TGCGCCAGCAGCTTAGGCCCTAGCACAGATACGCAGTATTTT
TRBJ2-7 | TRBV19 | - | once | CASSIEAATAEQYF | TGTGCCAGTAGTATAGAGGCCGCGACGGCCGAGCAGTACTTC
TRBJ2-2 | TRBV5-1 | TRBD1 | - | CASTGQGAVELFF | TGCGCCAGCACGGGACAGGGGGCGGTGGAGCTGTTTTTT
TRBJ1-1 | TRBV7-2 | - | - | CASSLEARYTEAFF | TGTGCCAGCAGCTTAGAGGCCAGATACACTGAAGCTTTCTTT
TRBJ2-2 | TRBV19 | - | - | CASSPANQGRTGELFF | TGTGCCAGTAGCCCAGCCAACCAGGGGAGGACCGGGGAGCTGTTTTTT
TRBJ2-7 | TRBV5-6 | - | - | CASSLGYEQYF | TGTGCCAGCAGCTTGGGGTACGAGCAGTACTTC
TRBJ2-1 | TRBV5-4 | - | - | CASSQDPEAPYNEQFF | TGTGCCAGCAGCCAAGATCCCGAGGCCCCCTACAATGAGCAGTTCTTC
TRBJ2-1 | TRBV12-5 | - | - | CASGFSRYNEQFF | TGTGCTAGTGGTTTCTCACGCTACAATGAGCAGTTCTTC
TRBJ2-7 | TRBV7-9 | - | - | CASRAGAGPYEQYF | TGTGCCAGCAGGGCGGGGGCCGGGCCCTACGAGCAGTACTTC
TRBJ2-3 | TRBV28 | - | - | CASSFNPGFTDTQYF | TGTGCCAGCAGTTTTAATCCCGGGTTCACAGATACGCAGTATTTT
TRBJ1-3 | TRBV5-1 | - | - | CASSLENSVGNTIYF | TGCGCCAGCAGCTTGGAAAACTCGGTTGGAAACACCATATATTTT
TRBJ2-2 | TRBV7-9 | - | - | CASSLDRANTGELFF | TGTGCCAGCAGCTTAGACAGGGCGAACACCGGGGAGCTGTTTTTT
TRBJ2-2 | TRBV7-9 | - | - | CASSPRDSLNTGELFF | TGTGCCAGCAGCCCGCGCGACAGTCTGAACACCGGGGAGCTGTTTTTT
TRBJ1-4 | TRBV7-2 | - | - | CASTQRGANEKLFF | TGTGCCAGCACCCAGCGGGGTGCTAATGAAAAACTGTTTTTT
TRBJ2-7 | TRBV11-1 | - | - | CASSLVTGQTYEQYF | TGTGCCAGCAGCTTAGTTACTGGACAAACATACGAGCAGTACTTC
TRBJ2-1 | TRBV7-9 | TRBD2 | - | CASSPTSGSWNEQFF | TGTGCCAGCAGCCCGACTAGCGGGAGTTGGAATGAGCAGTTCTTC
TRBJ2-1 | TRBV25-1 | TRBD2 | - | CASSESGSGRYEQFF | TGTGCCAGCAGTGAATCGGGTAGCGGGAGGTATGAGCAGTTCTTC
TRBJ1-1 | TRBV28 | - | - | CASSVGPTNTEAFF | TGTGCCAGCAGCGTAGGACCGACGAACACTGAAGCTTTCTTT
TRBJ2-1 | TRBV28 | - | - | CASSLPGLSSYNEQFF | TGTGCCAGCAGTCTTCCGGGCCTGAGCTCCTACAATGAGCAGTTCTTC